This TCR beta chain was documented in a study of T cell repertoires in ileal Crohn's disease. Deletions cut 1 base from V and 5 bases from J, with 14 bases between. From germline, CDR1 is KGHSH and CDR2 LQKENI. The CDR3 is 15 amino acids. Method: immunoSEQ multiplex PCR; TCRdb's copy keeps in-frame clones and lacks some. The sample includes approximately 4,500 clones, 74% of them seen just once. The origin of this receptor is an adult with Crohn's disease. The rearrangement uses TRBV18 and TRBJ1-1; D is possibly TRBD1 (5 bases). Specimen: ileal tissue. The CDR3: CASSPLGRGSTEAFF. The CDR3 coding sequence is TGTGCCAGCTCACCACTGGGAAGGGGTTCTACTGAAGCTTTCTTT.